This TCR beta chain emerged from a study of OX40 agonist ivuxolimab in advanced cancers. Background on the study: In this trial design, patients received ivuxolimab intravenously at 0.01 to 10 mg/kg every 2 weeks.

Exclusion applied to patients with autoimmune disease history or systemic immunosuppression. As for this clone: The antigen remains unidentified.

The protocol was immunoSEQ multiplex PCR, while the TCRdb copy is restricted to in-frame clones and leaves out a portion. The table records about 70,000 clones, around nine tenths of them present only once. General study results and limits: Individuals who were partial responders at 0.1-3.0 mg/kg had clonal expansion that ranked among the lowest. Compared with CD4+, CD8+ T cells on average had more expanded clones.

CDR1 is LNHNV and CDR2 is YYDKDF in the germline V gene (reference sequence). Trimming shortened V by 0 bases and J by 11 bases, and 13 bases separated the two germline ends. This CDR3 has 13 residues. The starting material was CD4+ or CD8+ T cells sorted from blood, obtained in a trial of the OX40 agonist ivuxolimab. The origin of this receptor is an adult with an advanced solid tumor such as melanoma, head and neck, liver or kidney cancer. The chain recombines TRBV15 with TRBJ1-1; perhaps TRBD1 as D (5 bases). The CDR3 reads CATSRDEGREAFF. In DNA form, the CDR3 reads TGTGCCACCAGCAGAGATGAGGGCAGGGAGGCTTTCTTT.